This paragraph reports one T cell receptor (beta chain). Its antigen is not known. This entry comes from a study of beta chain features in type 1 diabetes. Study-level findings and limits: When Type 1 diabetes patients were examined, their TCRB CDR3s proved moderately but significantly shorter in all four CD4+ subsets.

V was pared by 1 base and J by 4 bases, with 6 bases of the junction left unmatched. The CDR3 runs 15 residues. Germline V CDR1 and CDR2: SGDLS, YYNGEE. Expressed TCRB transcripts got sequenced, as all isolated RNA was reverse transcribed. Sequencing was performed with immunoSEQ multiplex PCR; in TCRdb, only in-frame clones are kept and a portion is missing. Here the sample spans over 150,000 clones, about 8.1% being singletons. The source is a woman in her late teens or twenties with type 1 diabetes. Input material: central memory CD4+ T cells from blood. This sequence joins TRBV9 and TRBJ2-3; the match to TRBD1 covers 7 bases. CDR3 DNA: TGTGCCAGCAGCGTACAGGGGGAATATGCAGATACGCAGTATTTT. Translation gives CASSVQGEYADTQYF.